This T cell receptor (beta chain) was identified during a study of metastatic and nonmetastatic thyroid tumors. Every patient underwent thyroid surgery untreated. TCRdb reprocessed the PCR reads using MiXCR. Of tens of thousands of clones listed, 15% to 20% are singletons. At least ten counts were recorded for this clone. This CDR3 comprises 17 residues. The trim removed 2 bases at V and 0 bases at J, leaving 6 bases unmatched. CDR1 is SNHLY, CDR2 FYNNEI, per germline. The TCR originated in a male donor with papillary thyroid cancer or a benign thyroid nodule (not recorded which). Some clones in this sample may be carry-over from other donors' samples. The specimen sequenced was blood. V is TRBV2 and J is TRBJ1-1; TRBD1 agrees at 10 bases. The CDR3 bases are TGTGCCAGCAGTGAAAGGGACAGGGGTATTTTGAACACTGAAGCTTTCTTT. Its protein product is CASSERDRGILNTEAFF.